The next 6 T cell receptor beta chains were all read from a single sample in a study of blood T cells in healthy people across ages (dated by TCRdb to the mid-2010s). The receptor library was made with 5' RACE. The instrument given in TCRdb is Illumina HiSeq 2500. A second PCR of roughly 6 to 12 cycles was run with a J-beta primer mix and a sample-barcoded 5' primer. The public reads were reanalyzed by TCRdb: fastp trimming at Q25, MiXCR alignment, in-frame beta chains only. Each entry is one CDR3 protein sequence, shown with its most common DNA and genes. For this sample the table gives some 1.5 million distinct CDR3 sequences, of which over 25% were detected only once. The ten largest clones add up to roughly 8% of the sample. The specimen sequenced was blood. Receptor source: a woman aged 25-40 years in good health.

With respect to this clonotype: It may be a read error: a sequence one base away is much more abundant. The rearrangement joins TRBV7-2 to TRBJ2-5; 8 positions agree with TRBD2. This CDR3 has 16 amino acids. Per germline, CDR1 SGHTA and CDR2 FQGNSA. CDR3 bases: TGTGCCAACAGCTGGCGCCCGACTAGCGTAGGGGAGACCCAGTACTTC. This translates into CANSWRPTSVGETQYF.

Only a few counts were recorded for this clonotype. CDR3 amino acids: CASSEPGLREAFF. DNA for the CDR3: TGTGCCAGCAGTGAACCAGGGCTCAGGGAAGCTTTCTTT. V usage is TRBV6-5 and J usage is TRBJ1-1; a possible D gene is TRBD1 (5 bases). This CDR3 is 13 amino acids long. Germline V lookup: CDR1 MNHEY, CDR2 SVGAGI. V was cut by 5 bases and J by 8 bases, with 15 bases left in between.

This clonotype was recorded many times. CDR3 sequence (DNA): TGCAGCGTTGAAGATGGGGGTGAGCAGTTCTTC. Residues: CSVEDGGEQFF. The chain carries TRBV29-1 and TRBJ2-1; perhaps D is TRBD1 or TRBD2 (5 bases each). V was pared by 0 bases and J by 9 bases, with 6 bases between. This CDR3 is built from 11 residues. In germline, CDR1 is SQVTM, CDR2 ANQGSEA.

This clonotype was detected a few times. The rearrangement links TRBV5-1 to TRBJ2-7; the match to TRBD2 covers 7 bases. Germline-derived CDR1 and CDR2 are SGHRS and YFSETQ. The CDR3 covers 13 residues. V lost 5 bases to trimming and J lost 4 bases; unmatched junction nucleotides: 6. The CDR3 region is CASSQGGRYEQYF. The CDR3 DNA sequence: TGCGCCAGCAGTCAGGGCGGGAGATACGAGCAGTACTTC. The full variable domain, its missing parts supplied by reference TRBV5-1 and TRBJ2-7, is KAGVTQTPRYLIKTRGQQVTLSCSPISGHRSVSWYQQTPGQGLQFLFEYFSETQRNKGNFPGRFSGRQFSNSRSEMNVSTLELGDSALYLCASSQGGRYEQYFGPGTRLTVT.

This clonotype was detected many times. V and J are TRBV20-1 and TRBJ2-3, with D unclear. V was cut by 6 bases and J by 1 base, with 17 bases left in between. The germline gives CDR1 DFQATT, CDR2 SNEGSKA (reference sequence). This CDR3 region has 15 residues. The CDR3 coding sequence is TGCAGTGCCCCCAGCCGCGAACCTCGCACAGATACGCAGTATTTT. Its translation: CSAPSREPRTDTQYF.

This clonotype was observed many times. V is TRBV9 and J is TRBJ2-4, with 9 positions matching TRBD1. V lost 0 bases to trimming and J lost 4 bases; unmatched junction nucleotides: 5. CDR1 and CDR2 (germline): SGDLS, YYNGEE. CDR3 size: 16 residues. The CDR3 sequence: CASSVAPGQGKNIQYF. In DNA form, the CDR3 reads TGTGCCAGCAGCGTAGCGCCGGGACAGGGAAAAAACATTCAGTACTTC. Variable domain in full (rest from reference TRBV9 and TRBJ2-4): DSGVTQTPKHLITATGQRVTLRCSPRSGDLSVYWYQQSLDQGLQFLIQYYNGEERAKGNILERFSAQQFPDLHSELNLSSLELGDSALYFCASSVAPGQGKNIQYFGAGTRLSVL.